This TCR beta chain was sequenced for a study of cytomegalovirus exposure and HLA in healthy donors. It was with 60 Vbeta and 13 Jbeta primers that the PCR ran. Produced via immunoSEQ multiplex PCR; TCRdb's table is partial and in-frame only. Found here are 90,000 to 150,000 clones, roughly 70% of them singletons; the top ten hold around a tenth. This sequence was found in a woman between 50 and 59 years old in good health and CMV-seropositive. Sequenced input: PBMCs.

DNA of the CDR3: TGTGCCAGCTCACGGACAGGGTTTTGGACCGGGGAGCTGTTTTTT. It is translated as CASSRTGFWTGELFF. This chain links TRBV18 with TRBJ2-2; 8 bases agree with TRBD1. With V trimmed by 4 bases and J by 5 bases, 6 bases remained unmatched. Germline V gene data show CDR1 as KGHSH and CDR2 as LQKENI. The CDR3 loop spans 15 amino acids. Filled out from reference TRBV18 and TRBJ2-2, the complete variable domain reads NAGVMQNPRHLVRRRGQEARLRCSPMKGHSHVYWYRQLPEEGLKFMVYLQKENIIDESGMPKERFSAEFPKEGPSILRIQQVVRGDSAAYFCASSRTGFWTGELFFGEGSRLTVL.